The 5 T cell receptor beta chains below were found in one sample sequenced in a study of blood T cell repertoires in COVID-19. Measured with immunoSEQ multiplex PCR; TCRdb has only the in-frame clones, and not every one. Seen here are roughly 200,000 clones, around nine tenths observed once, and the top ten hold around 1%. Material for sequencing was peripheral blood. The receptors shown here come from a young woman who had recovered from COVID-19.

The rearrangement joins TRBV9 to TRBJ2-2, with 7 bases fitting TRBD2. Unmatched junction bases numbered 6, after V lost 3 bases and J lost 1 base. CDR1 and CDR2 from the germline V gene are SGDLS and YYNGEE. This CDR3 spans 16 amino acids. In DNA form, the CDR3 reads TGTGCCAGCAGCGACCCCCTAGCGGTGAACACCGGGGAGCTGTTTTTT. Protein: CASSDPLAVNTGELFF. Looking up the rest from reference TRBV9 and TRBJ2-2 gives the full variable domain: DSGVTQTPKHLITATGQRVTLRCSPRSGDLSVYWYQQSLDQGLQFLIQYYNGEERAKGNILERFSAQQFPDLHSELNLSSLELGDSALYFCASSDPLAVNTGELFFGEGSRLTVL.

This sequence joins TRBV11-2 and TRBJ2-1, with 8 bases identical to TRBD2. The J segment lost 6 bases and the V segment lost 5 bases, leaving 9 bases of the junction unmatched. The CDR3 is made up of 15 amino acids. CDR1 is SGHAT and CDR2 is FQNNGV in the germline V gene. CDR3 region: CASSRIAGRGNEQFF. The DNA of the CDR3 is TGTGCCAGCAGCCGAATAGCGGGGAGGGGCAATGAGCAGTTCTTC.

This clone has at least ten counts. The genes are TRBV7-2 and TRBJ1-5, with D uncertain. Trimming shortened V by 5 bases and J by 8 bases, and 10 bases separated the two germline ends. The V gene's germline CDR1 is SGHTA and CDR2 FQGNSA. This CDR3 contains 12 residues. CDR3 in DNA: TGTGCCAGCAGCCTACCGGTCGAGCCCCAGCATTTT. Encoded protein: CASSLPVEPQHF.

The chain is built from TRBV2 and TRBJ2-7; 7 bases map to TRBD1. The CDR3 consists of 13 residues. V lost 7 bases and J lost 7; bases outside the gene matches: 10. The germline CDR1 and CDR2 sequences are SNHLY and FYNNEI. CDR3 in amino acids: CASKETGFGEQYV. In DNA form, the CDR3 reads TGTGCCAGCAAGGAGACAGGGTTTGGAGAGCAGTACGTC.

The V and J genes are TRBV6-2 or TRBV6-3 and TRBJ2-3; 12 bases are a match to TRBD2. Trimming removed 5 bases from V and 4 bases from J; junction bases left unmatched: 7. This CDR3 has 16 amino acids. Germline V lookup: CDR1 MNHEY, CDR2 SVGEGT. CDR3 bases: TGTGCCAGCAGTCCCCTAGCGGGGGGGCCGCCAGATACGCAGTATTTT. Translating gives CASSPLAGGPPDTQYF.